The 13 T cell receptor beta chains listed next were all sequenced from one sample in a study of chemoradiotherapy in HPV16-positive cancers. Here immunoSEQ multiplex PCR was the method, and the copy in TCRdb shows in-frame clones only, minus some. This table holds over 15,000 clones, 75% to 80% found once. The sample was gathered from a patient who underwent chemoradiotherapy. All receptors come from a human donor with HPV-associated anogenital cancer.

This chain connects TRBV5-5 to TRBJ1-2, with TRBD1 matching over 9 bases. The CDR3 consists of 14 residues. Germline assignment: CDR1 SGHKS and CDR2 YYEKEE (reference sequence). V gave up 2 bases and J gave up 7 bases; unmatched junction bases: 6. The CDR3 is CASSLTGGAGGYTF. The CDR3 DNA is TGTGCCAGCAGCTTAACAGGGGGCGCAGGTGGCTACACCTTC. Complete variable domain (other parts from reference TRBV5-5 and TRBJ1-2): DAGVTQSPTHLIKTRGQQVTLRCSPISGHKSVSWYQQVLGQGPQFIFQYYEKEERGRGNFPDRFSARQFPNYSSELNVNALLLGDSALYLCASSLTGGAGGYTFGSGTRLTVV.

The CDR3 sequence is CASSESSSGEGETQYF. The CDR3 nucleotides read TGCGCCAGCAGTGAGTCCTCTAGCGGGGAGGGGGAGACCCAGTACTTC. The chain combines TRBV10-1 with TRBJ2-5; 9 nucleotides agree with TRBD2. This CDR3 is 16 amino acids long. Germline trimming cut 0 bases from V and 5 bases from J; bases unmatched to any gene: 7. Looked up from germline, CDR1 is WNHNN and CDR2 is SYGVQD (reference sequence).

The chain couples TRBV5-1 to TRBJ2-2; TRBD2 might be the D (6 bases). The CDR3 runs to 16 residues. From germline, CDR1 is SGHRS and CDR2 YFSETQ. The germline V and J ends were trimmed by 6 bases and 0 bases, with 15 bases remaining between them. CDR3 amino acids: CASNPGLASNTGELFF. The DNA of the CDR3 is TGCGCCAGCAACCCTGGGCTAGCGTCGAACACCGGGGAGCTGTTTTTT.

The chain couples TRBV4-2 to TRBJ2-3; 9 nucleotides align to TRBD1. Germline CDR1 LGHNA, CDR2 YNFKEQ. The V and J ends lost 2 bases and 5 bases, in that order; junction bases with no gene match: 8. The length of the CDR3 is 16 residues. The CDR3 sequence: CASSQPGTGWKDTQYF. The DNA for the CDR3 is TGTGCCAGCAGCCAACCCGGGACAGGGTGGAAAGATACGCAGTATTTT.

The rearrangement uses TRBV5-1 and TRBJ2-5; a possible D gene is TRBD2 (6 bases). Germline values: CDR1 SGHRS, CDR2 YFSETQ. With 4 bases removed from V and 1 base from J, the gap between germline ends came to 14 bases. The CDR3 has 15 residues. This chain's CDR3 is CASSPGETAQETQYF. DNA for the CDR3: TGCGCCAGCAGCCCGGGGGAGACAGCCCAAGAGACCCAGTACTTC.

Comments on this clone: Within the sample, other DNA sequences also encode this same CDR3. V gene TRBV14 combines with J gene TRBJ1-6, with D unresolved. CDR1 is SGHDN and CDR2 is FVKESK in the germline V gene. The CDR3 runs 13 residues. Trimming removed 1 base at V and 9 bases at J, with 7 bases between. CDR3 residues: CASSQVLSSPLHF. For the CDR3, the DNA is TGTGCCAGCAGCCAAGTGCTTAGTTCACCCCTCCACTTT.

The chain links TRBV11-3 to TRBJ2-1; D unclear. This CDR3 has 14 residues. CDR1 and CDR2 from the germline V gene are SGHNT and YENEEA. Trimming removed 5 bases at V and 4 bases at J, with 12 bases between. DNA for the CDR3: TGTGCCAGCAGCCCCATGGGCAGATACAATGAGCAGTTCTTC. It codes for CASSPMGRYNEQFF.

The CDR3: CASSLKGTQYF. The CDR3 DNA reads as TGTGCCAGCAGTTTAAAAGGGACCCAGTACTTC. The rearrangement links TRBV28 to TRBJ2-5; D unclear. V was shortened by 2 bases and J by 7 bases, with 5 bases between the two germline ends. CDR3 size: 11 residues. CDR1 is MDHEN and CDR2 is SYDVKM in the germline V gene.

This chain links TRBV5-4 with TRBJ2-1, with 10 nucleotides matching TRBD2. In germline, CDR1 is SGHNT, CDR2 YYREEE (reference sequence). The CDR3 loop spans 16 amino acids. V was pared by 4 bases and J by 3 bases, with 7 bases of the junction left unmatched. The CDR3 here is CASSAHLAGVYNEQFF. CDR3 DNA sequence: TGTGCCAGCAGCGCCCATCTAGCGGGGGTCTACAATGAGCAGTTCTTC.

This clone has just one count. The genes are TRBV9 and TRBJ1-1, with no clear D. CDR3 size: 16 residues. Looked up from germline, CDR1 is SGDLS and CDR2 is YYNGEE. V was cut by 3 bases and J by 4 bases, with 19 bases left in between. CDR3: CASSALPSGAGTEAFF. CDR3 DNA: TGTGCCAGCAGCGCCCTACCTTCGGGCGCCGGCACTGAAGCTTTCTTT. Based on the CDR3 plus reference TRBV9 and TRBJ1-1, the full variable domain is DSGVTQTPKHLITATGQRVTLRCSPRSGDLSVYWYQQSLDQGLQFLIQYYNGEERAKGNILERFSAQQFPDLHSELNLSSLELGDSALYFCASSALPSGAGTEAFFGQGTRLTVV.

V usage is TRBV30 and J usage is TRBJ1-1; D is unclear. In germline, CDR1 is GTSNPN, CDR2 SVGIG (reference sequence). The CDR3 has 12 amino acids. The germline V and J ends were trimmed by 4 bases and 1 base, with 7 bases remaining between them. CDR3 loop: CAWNGENTEAFF. The CDR3 bases are TGTGCCTGGAACGGGGAGAACACTGAAGCTTTCTTT.

The V gene is TRBV27, the J gene TRBJ1-4; 10 bases map to TRBD1. Germline CDR1 is MNHEY and CDR2 is SMNVEV (reference sequence). The CDR3 runs to 14 residues. The trim removed 2 bases at V and 7 bases at J, leaving 1 base unmatched. In DNA form, the CDR3 reads TGTGCCAGCAGTTTAGGGACAGGGGTTGAAAAACTGTTTTTT. Translating it yields CASSLGTGVEKLFF.

This chain connects TRBV14 to TRBJ1-2, with D possibly being TRBD1 (5 bases). V was trimmed by 0 bases and J by 0 bases, leaving 11 bases between them. The germline V gene has CDR1 SGHDN and CDR2 FVKESK. This CDR3 region has 16 residues. The CDR3 DNA is TGTGCCAGCAGCCAAGATCTACAGGTAGCTAACTATGGCTACACCTTC. Translating it yields CASSQDLQVANYGYTF.